The TCR beta chain under discussion was sequenced for a study of blood T cells in healthy people across ages. Regarding the study as a whole: Diversity estimates from one million T cells were considered underestimates.

This CDR3 is 18 amino acids long. The germline gives CDR1 SGHTA, CDR2 FQGNSA. Donors gave 8 to 10 milliliters of peripheral blood apiece. A word on this clonotype: Its antigen is unknown. The junction and the germline gene differ at one end; a read error may be behind it.

Sample-barcoded 5' priming and a J-beta primer mix drove a second PCR of 7 to 11 cycles. Each cDNA molecule received a tag from a template-switch adaptor that had 12 random nucleotides. Using its own MiXCR run on the 5' RACE reads, TCRdb lists one record per CDR3 protein. The sample holds about 570,000 distinct CDR3 sequences, 25% to 30% seen once. The sequenced sample was blood. The rearrangement uses TRBV7-2 and TRBJ1-6; D uncertain. This TCR derives from an older woman in good health. CDR3: CASSLTGRRVVYNSPLRF. For the CDR3, the DNA is TGTGCCAGCAGCCTCACCGGACGGCGGGTGGTCTATAATTCACCCCTCCGCTTT.